The subject of this entry is one T cell receptor beta chain. This sample is drawn from a study of T cell changes during pregnancy in multiple sclerosis. In germline, CDR1 is MNHNS, CDR2 SASEGT. After removal of 6 bases from V and 6 bases from J, the junction contained 7 bases not matched to a gene. The CDR3 sequence is 14 residues long. Produced via immunoSEQ multiplex PCR; TCRdb's table is partial and in-frame only. The table includes about 52,000 clones, 90% to 95% detected once. The chain carries TRBV6-1 and TRBJ2-2; 7 bases fit TRBD1. Specimen: CD4+ T cells from peripheral blood mononuclear cells, collected before pregnancy. The sequence was obtained from a female donor with multiple sclerosis, enrolled in a pregnancy study. CDR3 DNA: TGTGCCAGCAGGAATATACAGGGGCCCGGGGAGCTGTTTTTT. Protein product: CASRNIQGPGELFF.